Included here is one T cell receptor (beta chain) sequence, with context. The antigen is undetermined. The CDR3 is 15 residues long. V was cut by 2 bases and J by 1 base, with 10 bases left in between. The V gene's germline CDR1 is SGHDT and CDR2 YYEEEE. The sample originates from a study of STAT5B mutations in CD4+ large granular lymphocyte leukemia. Study observations and caveats: Patient CD4-sorted repertoires looked more clonal than healthy CD4+ repertoires, even without putative leukemic clones. TRBV06-family usage was enriched in top patient clones (8/27) versus controls (2/35). Main leukemic clonotypes were patient-specific, but roughly 26% appeared at low frequency elsewhere.

Assay: immunoSEQ multiplex PCR; the TCRdb copy retains only in-frame clones and omits some. The table shows around 30,000 clones, with roughly 70% occurring only once. Input material: CD4+ T cells from blood buffy coats. V and J are TRBV5-6 and TRBJ1-3, with D uncertain. The receptor was derived from a human donor in good health. CDR3 residues: CASSFYGNSGNTIYF. CDR3 bases: TGTGCCAGCAGCTTTTATGGGAATTCTGGAAACACCATATATTTT.